This T cell receptor (beta chain) originates from a study of blood T cell repertoires in COVID-19. The overall study: Samples came from the United States, Italy and Spain, spanning acute and convalescent COVID-19. In each case, the material was cDNA or gDNA derived from T cells, B-cell-depleted T cells, or PBMCs.

With V trimmed by 5 bases and J by 10 bases, 13 bases remained unmatched. Germline CDR1 reads KGHSH; CDR2 reads LQKENI. The CDR3 is 16 residues long. Original processing methods: The authors estimated nucleated cell counts from reference gene primer amplification. Sequencing used immunoSEQ multiplex PCR; TCRdb keeps in-frame clones, though not all of them. The V and J calls and clone size were taken over from that table, and D and trimming were inferred from the DNA. The top ten hold 0.8% of the sample, which has some 260,000 clones, approximately 85% seen once. The specimen was peripheral blood. V is TRBV18 and J is TRBJ1-6, with TRBD1 identical over 8 bases. This TCR was sampled from a woman aged 30 to 39 with acute or convalescent COVID-19. The CDR3 bases are TGTGCCAGCTCAAAAAAGGGACAGGAATCGGGATCACCCCTCCACTTT. Its translation: CASSKKGQESGSPLHF.